The 21 T cell receptor beta chains below come from one sample, sequenced in a study of blood T cell repertoires in COVID-19. The protocol was immunoSEQ multiplex PCR, while the TCRdb copy is restricted to in-frame clones and leaves out a portion. Of over 250,000 clones detected, about 87% appear once; the ten largest clones hold more than 8.5%. Sequencing input: PBMCs or T cells enriched from blood (not recorded which). The source is a woman between 18 and 29 years old who had recovered from COVID-19.

The genes are TRBV27 and TRBJ1-2; the D is unclear. The CDR3 consists of 12 residues. The V and J ends lost 10 bases and 4 bases respectively, with 13 bases between them. Germline loops: CDR1 MNHEY, CDR2 SMNVEV (reference sequence). The DNA for the CDR3 is TGTGCCACCAGAGAGGGATTCTATGGCTACACCTTC. Translating it yields CATREGFYGYTF.

The chain has TRBV7-2 and TRBJ1-1, with 8 bases that match TRBD1. The germline gives CDR1 SGHTA, CDR2 FQGNSA. The CDR3 has 16 amino acids. The ends lost 2 bases at V and 2 bases at J; junction bases unmatched: 7. CDR3 in DNA: TGTGCCAGCAGCTTAAGTTCAGGGGGCTTAAACACTGAAGCTTTCTTT. It encodes CASSLSSGGLNTEAFF.

The chain carries TRBV2 and TRBJ2-5, with D uncertain. Between the trimmed V and J ends, which lost 3 bases and 0 bases, there was a span of 8 bases. CDR1 is SNHLY and CDR2 is FYNNEI in the germline V gene. CDR3 size: 14 residues. CDR3 DNA: TGTGCCAGCAGTGAGGAGAGGAACCAAGAGACCCAGTACTTC. The encoded protein is CASSEERNQETQYF.

The chain joins TRBV27 to TRBJ2-7; 7 bases are shared with TRBD1. The CDR3 totals 14 residues. Germline assignment: CDR1 MNHEY and CDR2 SMNVEV (reference sequence). J was trimmed by 3 bases and V by 5 bases; bases with no gene match: 7. CDR3: CASSVRQGVYEQYF. CDR3 nucleotides: TGTGCCAGCAGTGTCCGACAGGGAGTCTACGAGCAGTACTTC.

This sequence joins TRBV5-1 and TRBJ1-3, with 9 positions matching TRBD1. CDR3 size: 15 residues. V was pared by 4 bases and J by 3 bases, with 5 bases of the junction left unmatched. Germline V gives CDR1 SGHRS, CDR2 YFSETQ. The CDR3 here is CASSPDRGFGNTIYF. In DNA, the CDR3 is TGCGCCAGCAGCCCAGACAGGGGGTTTGGAAACACCATATATTTT.

The DNA for the CDR3 is TGTGCCAGCTCACCACCCATTAGCGGCACTGAAGCTTTCTTT. Amino acid sequence: CASSPPISGTEAFF. This chain joins TRBV18 and TRBJ1-1; D call uncertain. This CDR3 region has 14 residues. The germline gives CDR1 KGHSH, CDR2 LQKENI. V lost 0 bases and J lost 4, with 9 bases in between.

The chain carries TRBV4-1 and TRBJ1-5, with D perhaps TRBD1 (6 bases). Germline CDR1 and CDR2: MGHRA and YSYEKL. The length of the CDR3 is 14 residues. V lost 4 bases, J lost 3 bases, and 10 bases lay in between. As DNA, the CDR3 is TGCGCCAGCAGCCTAAGACAGGACAATCAGCCCCAGCATTTT. Translating gives CASSLRQDNQPQHF.

V gene TRBV20-1 combines with J gene TRBJ1-1; the D gene is possibly TRBD1 (5 bases). Germline V gene data show CDR1 as DFQATT and CDR2 as SNEGSKA (reference sequence). The V end lost 3 bases, the J end lost 9 bases, and 8 bases lay between the germline ends. The CDR3 sequence is 10 residues long. CDR3 in amino acids: CSASRGQAFF. The CDR3, as DNA: TGCAGTGCTAGTAGGGGCCAAGCTTTCTTT.

The V gene is TRBV5-6, the J gene TRBJ1-1; 7 bases agree with TRBD1. V dropped 0 bases and J dropped 0; count of bases not matched to a gene: 5. The CDR3 extends over 16 amino acids. Germline CDR1 reads SGHDT; CDR2 reads YYEEEE. This CDR3 reads CASSLGQGRVNTEAFF. In nucleotides, the CDR3 is TGTGCCAGCAGCTTGGGACAGGGTAGGGTGAACACTGAAGCTTTCTTT.

The chain joins TRBV28 to TRBJ2-4; maybe TRBD1 (5 bases). This CDR3 has 15 residues. V was trimmed by 7 bases and J by 0 bases, leaving 13 bases between them. From germline, CDR1 is MDHEN and CDR2 SYDVKM. The CDR3 here is CASTLQGVAKNIQYF. The CDR3 coding sequence is TGTGCCAGCACCCTACAAGGGGTAGCCAAAAACATTCAGTACTTC.

The chain has TRBV27 and TRBJ2-7; D is ambiguous. Germline V CDR1 and CDR2: MNHEY, SMNVEV (reference sequence). V lost 2 bases, J lost 0 bases, and 11 bases lay in between. This CDR3 is built from 15 residues. The CDR3: CASSLGWPSSYEQYF. CDR3 in DNA: TGTGCCAGCAGTTTAGGGTGGCCTAGCTCCTACGAGCAGTACTTC.

This chain uses TRBV10-3 with TRBJ2-5; TRBD2 might be the D (6 bases). Germline lookup yields CDR1 ENHRY and CDR2 SYGVKD. The CDR3 runs to 16 residues. V lost 0 bases and J 5 bases, leaving 16 bases between the germline ends. The CDR3 DNA sequence: TGTGCCATCAGTGAGTCGTTAACTAGCCCGAGGGAGACCCAGTACTTC. Its protein is CAISESLTSPRETQYF.

Comment on this clone: Other DNA sequences in this specimen translate into the identical CDR3. The chain links TRBV9 to TRBJ2-2; D is perhaps TRBD2 (5 bases). The germline gives CDR1 SGDLS, CDR2 YYNGEE. V gave up 4 bases and J gave up 5 bases, with 6 bases separating them. The CDR3 contains 12 residues. CDR3 residues: CASSRGTGELFF. DNA of the CDR3: TGTGCCAGCAGCCGCGGGACCGGGGAGCTGTTTTTT.

Concerning this clone itself: Other DNA sequences in this specimen translate into the identical CDR3. V and J are TRBV18 and TRBJ2-5; D gene uncertain. V was trimmed by 2 bases and J by 2 bases, leaving 3 bases between them. CDR1 KGHSH and CDR2 LQKENI come from the germline V gene. This CDR3 spans 12 amino acids. CDR3 coding DNA: TGTGCCAGCTCACCATCTCAAGAGACCCAGTACTTC. Protein product: CASSPSQETQYF.

In its sample, this clone was seen once. In DNA form, the CDR3 reads TGTGCCAGTAGTACCCCCGGGTCCTACTATGGCTACACCTTC. It encodes CASSTPGSYYGYTF. The gene calls are TRBV19 and TRBJ1-2; unclear D gene. The germline CDR1 and CDR2 sequences are LNHDA and SQIVND (reference sequence). The V and J ends lost 4 bases and 3 bases respectively, with 12 bases between them. This CDR3 comprises 14 residues.

V usage is TRBV5-4 and J usage is TRBJ2-5; TRBD2 is a possible D gene (6 bases). Between the trimmed V and J ends, which lost 4 bases and 5 bases, there was a span of 21 bases. Germline V gene lookup returns CDR1 SGHNT and CDR2 YYREEE (reference sequence). CDR3 length: 16 residues. CDR3 in amino acids: CASSLTPGLQGETQYF. Here the CDR3 DNA reads TGTGCCAGCAGCCTAACGCCGGGACTTCAAGGGGAGACCCAGTACTTC.

The rearrangement links TRBV14 to TRBJ1-1, with a tentative D call TRBD1 (5 bases). Trimming left V 5 bases short and J 1 base short, with 8 bases between. Germline-derived CDR1 and CDR2 are SGHDN and FVKESK. The CDR3 has 13 amino acids. The CDR3 loop is CASSYDRNTEAFF. In DNA form, the CDR3 reads TGTGCCAGCAGCTATGACAGGAACACTGAAGCTTTCTTT.

The chain has TRBV2 and TRBJ1-5, with TRBD1 as a possible D gene (5 bases). This CDR3 region has 15 residues. Trimming cost V 4 bases and J 1 base, with 11 bases left between them. Germline lookup yields CDR1 SNHLY and CDR2 FYNNEI. The CDR3 loop reads CASSGMGQSNQPQHF. For the CDR3, the DNA is TGTGCCAGCAGTGGGATGGGGCAGAGCAATCAGCCCCAGCATTTT.

This clone turned up a few times. The gene calls are TRBV7-9 and TRBJ1-3; D is ambiguous. This CDR3 spans 14 amino acids. Per the germline V gene, CDR1 is SEHNR and CDR2 is FQNEAQ (reference sequence). Trimming took 11 bases from V and 0 from J, leaving 14 bases between them. CDR3 DNA sequence: TGTGCCTATGGGCCGCTCCGCTCTGGAAACACCATATATTTT. The encoded protein is CAYGPLRSGNTIYF.

This chain links TRBV2 with TRBJ2-2; 11 bases are shared with TRBD1. The trim removed 5 bases at V and 6 bases at J, leaving 5 bases unmatched. Germline V gives CDR1 SNHLY, CDR2 FYNNEI. The CDR3 loop spans 15 amino acids. CDR3 DNA: TGTGCCAGCAGTAGGGACAGGGGGATTTCCGGGGAGCTGTTTTTT. Its translation: CASSRDRGISGELFF.

There are a few counts of this clone. The genes are TRBV16 and TRBJ1-1; 8 bases are a match to TRBD1. Germline CDR1 reads KGHSY; CDR2 reads FQNENV. The CDR3 has 17 amino acids. V shed 1 base and J 3 bases; nucleotides not matched to a gene: 10. The CDR3 is CASSQFFSGGRDTEAFF. The CDR3 DNA sequence: TGTGCCAGCAGCCAATTCTTTTCAGGGGGCAGGGACACTGAAGCTTTCTTT.